A selection of T cell receptor beta chains follows, all from one sample in a study of chemoradiotherapy in HPV16-positive cancers. Assay: immunoSEQ multiplex PCR; the TCRdb copy retains only in-frame clones and omits some. Among 5,800 or so clones listed, approximately 91% were seen once. The material was blood, obtained from a patient who underwent chemoradiotherapy. The receptors were sampled from a human donor with HPV-associated anogenital cancer. The CDR3 runs from the conserved cysteine through the conserved F or W. The D gene is left open where the match is weak. Expanded clones are given a class, and other clones once, few, many or no size at all.

j_gene | d_gene | v_gene | abundance | CDR3aa | CDR3nt
TRBJ2-1 | TRBD1 | TRBV9 | NA | CASSEGDRVRNEQFF | TGTGCCAGCAGCGAGGGGGACAGGGTACGCAATGAGCAGTTCTTC
TRBJ1-3 | NA | TRBV9 | NA | CASSVEYPGAGNTIYF | TGTGCCAGCAGCGTAGAATATCCGGGTGCTGGAAACACCATATATTTT
TRBJ2-3 | TRBD1 | TRBV18 | NA | CASSLRQGNTDTQYF | TGTGCCAGCTCGCTAAGACAGGGGAATACAGATACGCAGTATTTT
TRBJ1-3 | NA | TRBV6-6 | few | CASSYSGGAGNTIYF | TGTGCCAGCAGTTACTCGGGGGGAGCTGGAAACACCATATATTTT
TRBJ1-6 | NA | TRBV4-3 | NA | CASSQDLGEGPNSPLHF | TGCGCCAGCAGCCAAGATTTGGGGGAGGGTCCCAATTCACCCCTCCACTTT
TRBJ2-1 | TRBD2 | TRBV6-4 | NA | CASSGLAGGNEQFF | TGTGCCAGCAGTGGCCTAGCGGGGGGCAATGAGCAGTTCTTC
TRBJ2-7 | TRBD2 | TRBV6-5 | few | CASSSAGGGSYEQYF | TGTGCCAGCTCGTCCGCGGGAGGAGGGTCCTACGAGCAGTACTTC
TRBJ2-7 | NA | TRBV6-5 | NA | CASSYGDKYEQYF | TGTGCCAGCAGTTACGGGGACAAATACGAGCAGTACTTC
TRBJ1-2 | NA | TRBV6-1 | few | CASRRSNRGYTF | TGTGCCAGCAGGAGGAGCAATCGTGGCTACACCTTC
TRBJ2-7 | TRBD1 | TRBV28 | once | CASSPRDRSSFTYEQYF | TGTGCCAGCAGCCCCCGGGACAGATCATCCTTCACCTACGAGCAGTACTTC
TRBJ1-1 | NA | TRBV6-6 | NA | CATTGRFYTEAFF | TGTGCCACCACGGGCCGCTTTTACACTGAAGCTTTCTTT
TRBJ2-4 | NA | TRBV9 | NA | CASSLFSRETTTKNIQYF | TGTGCCAGCTCTTTATTTAGTAGGGAGACAACAACCAAAAACATTCAGTACTTC
TRBJ1-4 | TRBD1 | TRBV5-4 | NA | CASSNNRGLNEKLFF | TGTGCCAGCAGCAATAACAGGGGGCTTAATGAAAAACTGTTTTTT
TRBJ2-3 | NA | TRBV5-4 | NA | CASSLDREDTQYF | TGTGCCAGCAGCTTGGATAGGGAAGATACGCAGTATTTT
TRBJ1-2 | NA | TRBV6-5 | NA | CASRPTGGNYGYTF | TGTGCCAGCAGACCGACGGGGGGTAACTATGGCTACACCTTC
TRBJ1-5 | NA | TRBV4-2 | NA | CASSQEMDRQPQHF | TGTGCCAGCAGCCAAGAGATGGACAGACAGCCCCAGCATTTT
TRBJ2-3 | NA | TRBV4-2 | NA | CASSYYLEGKMLNTDTQYF | TGTGCCAGCAGCTACTATCTGGAGGGGAAGATGCTAAACACAGATACGCAGTATTTT
TRBJ1-1 | NA | TRBV7-2 | NA | CASSLGFGTYEAFF | TGTGCCAGCAGCTTAGGTTTTGGGACCTACGAAGCTTTCTTT
TRBJ2-7 | NA | TRBV11-2 | NA | CASSLGRDILHEQYF | TGTGCCAGCAGCTTAGGCCGGGACATCCTCCACGAGCAGTACTTC
TRBJ2-7 | TRBD2 | TRBV7-2 | NA | CASSGLAGAEQYF | TGTGCCAGCAGTGGTCTAGCGGGAGCCGAGCAGTACTTC
TRBJ2-2 | NA | TRBV5-4 | NA | CASSTEGELFF | TGTGCCAGCAGCACGGAGGGGGAGCTGTTTTTT
TRBJ1-5 | TRBD1 | TRBV6-1 | NA | CASSERGGAGQPQHF | TGTGCCAGCAGTGAAAGAGGGGGCGCAGGGCAGCCCCAGCATTTT
TRBJ1-1 | NA | TRBV28 | NA | CASSPDLLGAFF | TGTGCCAGCAGCCCCGACCTTCTTGGAGCTTTCTTT
TRBJ2-7 | TRBD1 | TRBV6-5 | NA | CASRRVQGAYEQYF | TGTGCCAGCAGACGCGTCCAGGGGGCGTACGAGCAGTACTTC
TRBJ2-7 | TRBD1 | TRBV28 | once | CASSSSGTGWYEQYF | TGTGCCAGCAGTTCCTCCGGGACAGGGTGGTACGAGCAGTACTTC
TRBJ1-1 | TRBD1 | TRBV29-1 | NA | CSVDETGDTEAFF | TGCAGCGTTGACGAGACAGGGGACACTGAAGCTTTCTTT
TRBJ2-3 | NA | TRBV9 | NA | CASSVSWRPADTQYF | TGTGCCAGCAGCGTATCCTGGCGACCAGCAGATACGCAGTATTTT
TRBJ1-5 | NA | TRBV7-9 | NA | CASSPRDLNQPQHF | TGTGCCAGCAGCCCCCGGGACCTAAATCAGCCCCAGCATTTT
TRBJ1-5 | NA | TRBV19 | NA | CASRPGQWNQPQHF | TGTGCCAGTAGGCCAGGGCAATGGAATCAGCCCCAGCATTTT
TRBJ2-1 | NA | TRBV29-1 | NA | CSVEIGAVGYNEQFF | TGCAGCGTTGAAATCGGAGCGGTAGGATACAATGAGCAGTTCTTC
TRBJ2-1 | NA | TRBV28 | NA | CASSLFREQFF | TGTGCCAGCAGTTTATTCCGTGAGCAGTTCTTC
TRBJ2-1 | TRBD2 | TRBV5-1 | NA | CASSLGLSSYNEQFF | TGCGCCAGCAGCCTGGGACTAAGCTCCTACAATGAGCAGTTCTTC
TRBJ2-3 | NA | TRBV11-2 | once | CASSFRDSTDTQYF | TGTGCCAGCAGCTTTCGAGACAGCACAGATACGCAGTATTTT
TRBJ2-7 | NA | TRBV6-9 | NA | CASSYGDLYEQYF | TGTGCCAGCAGTTACGGAGACCTCTACGAGCAGTACTTC
TRBJ2-1 | TRBD2 | TRBV7-2 | NA | CASSPGGLAGVEQFF | TGTGCCAGCAGCCCAGGGGGACTAGCGGGAGTTGAGCAGTTCTTC
TRBJ1-1 | NA | TRBV2 | NA | CASSLVYTSNTEAFF | TGTGCCAGCAGCCTGGTCTACACTTCGAACACTGAAGCTTTCTTT
TRBJ2-5 | TRBD1 | TRBV27 | NA | CASRRGTVQETQYF | TGTGCCAGCAGGAGAGGGACAGTCCAAGAGACCCAGTACTTC
TRBJ2-3 | TRBD1 | TRBV29-1 | NA | CSAIVGQGDAYF | TGCAGCGCCATCGTAGGACAGGGAGATGCGTATTTT
TRBJ2-7 | NA | TRBV5-1 | NA | CASSLTGTPYEQYF | TGCGCCAGCAGCTTGACAGGGACCCCCTACGAGCAGTACTTC
TRBJ2-7 | NA | TRBV15 | NA | CATSRVRDNTYEQYF | TGTGCCACCAGCAGAGTACGGGACAATACCTACGAGCAGTACTTC
TRBJ2-1 | TRBD2 | TRBV2 | once | CASRTGTSSVNEQFF | TGTGCCAGCAGGACCGGGACTAGTTCCGTGAATGAGCAGTTCTTC
TRBJ2-2 | NA | TRBV7-6 | once | CASSLTRATGELFF | TGTGCCAGCAGCTTGACCAGGGCCACCGGGGAGCTGTTTTTT
TRBJ2-7 | TRBD1 | TRBV6-1 | NA | CASSENLSRTGAYEQYF | TGTGCCAGCAGTGAAAATCTATCTAGGACAGGGGCCTACGAGCAGTACTTC
TRBJ2-2 | NA | TRBV10-2 | NA | CASSARNTGELFF | TGCGCCAGCAGTGCCAGGAACACCGGGGAGCTGTTTTTT
TRBJ2-1 | TRBD2 | TRBV27 | NA | CASSARLAGGGNEQFF | TGTGCCAGCAGTGCCCGACTAGCGGGAGGGGGGAATGAGCAGTTCTTC
TRBJ2-5 | NA | TRBV2 | NA | CASSDNLWARETQYF | TGTGCCAGCAGTGACAATTTGTGGGCGCGGGAGACCCAGTACTTC